The rows below give T cell receptor beta chains drawn from one sample of a study of cytomegalovirus exposure and HLA in healthy donors. The repertoire was sequenced with immunoSEQ multiplex PCR; TCRdb's copy has only in-frame clones and lacks some. The repertoire holds roughly 180,000 clones, with about four fifths as singletons. Sequences were obtained from PBMCs. These receptors all come from a woman under 40 in good health and CMV-seronegative. Both conserved end residues are part of each CDR3. A D gene is named only where the DNA matches it firmly. Size values are once, few and many counts, or a class for expanded clones, and some rows have none.

clone size: -; J gene: TRBJ2-5; D gene: -; V gene: TRBV7-2; CDR3 DNA: TGTGCCAGCAGCTCACTAGACACCCAGTACTTC; CDR3 protein: CASSSLDTQYF
clone size: few; J gene: TRBJ2-3; D gene: TRBD2; V gene: TRBV7-2; CDR3 DNA: TGTGCCAGCAGCTTTGGAGCGGGGAGCACAGATACGCAGTATTTT; CDR3 protein: CASSFGAGSTDTQYF
clone size: few; J gene: TRBJ2-5; D gene: TRBD1; V gene: TRBV5-1; CDR3 DNA: TGCGCCAGCAGCCTCTACGGGACAGGGGTGGAGACCCAGTACTTC; CDR3 protein: CASSLYGTGVETQYF
clone size: -; J gene: TRBJ2-3; D gene: TRBD1; V gene: TRBV5-1; CDR3 DNA: TGCGCCAGCAGGTTGGGTGGGACAGGGGGAGCAGATACGCAGTATTTT; CDR3 protein: CASRLGGTGGADTQYF
clone size: -; J gene: TRBJ1-3; D gene: -; V gene: TRBV18; CDR3 DNA: TGTGCCAGCTCACCTTCGGCACAGGGAAACACCATATATTTT; CDR3 protein: CASSPSAQGNTIYF
clone size: -; J gene: TRBJ2-7; D gene: TRBD1; V gene: TRBV15; CDR3 DNA: TGTGCCACCAGCAGGGGGACAGGGGGGAACTACGAGCAGTACTTC; CDR3 protein: CATSRGTGGNYEQYF
clone size: few; J gene: TRBJ2-7; D gene: TRBD1; V gene: TRBV4-1; CDR3 DNA: TGCGCCAGCAGCCTCGGGACAGGGAGGCCGTACTTC; CDR3 protein: CASSLGTGRPYF
clone size: -; J gene: TRBJ2-5; D gene: TRBD2; V gene: TRBV6-5; CDR3 DNA: TGTGCCAGCAGCCCTGGACTAGCAGAGACCCAGTACTTC; CDR3 protein: CASSPGLAETQYF
clone size: -; J gene: TRBJ2-5; D gene: -; V gene: TRBV2; CDR3 DNA: TGTGCCAGTAGTGGACTTAAGCGAGAGACCCAGTACTTC; CDR3 protein: CASSGLKRETQYF
clone size: -; J gene: TRBJ1-4; D gene: -; V gene: TRBV2; CDR3 DNA: TGTGCCAGCATGACGGCAGGGAGGGGTGAAAAACTGTTTTTT; CDR3 protein: CASMTAGRGEKLFF